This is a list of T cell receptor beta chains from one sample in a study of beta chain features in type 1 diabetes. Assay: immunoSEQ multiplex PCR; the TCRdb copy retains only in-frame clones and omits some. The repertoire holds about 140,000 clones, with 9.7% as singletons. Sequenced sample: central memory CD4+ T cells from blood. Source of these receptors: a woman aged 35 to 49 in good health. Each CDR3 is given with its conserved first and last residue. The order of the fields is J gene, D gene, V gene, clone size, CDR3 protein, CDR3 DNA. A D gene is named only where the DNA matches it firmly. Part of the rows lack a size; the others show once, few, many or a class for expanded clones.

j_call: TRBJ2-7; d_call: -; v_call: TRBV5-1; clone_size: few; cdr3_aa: CASRRGGTYEQYF; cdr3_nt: TGCGCCAGCAGGAGGGGAGGAACCTACGAGCAGTACTTC
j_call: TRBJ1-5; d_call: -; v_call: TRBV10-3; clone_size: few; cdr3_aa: CAISQGDQPQHF; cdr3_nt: TGTGCCATCAGCCAGGGTGATCAGCCCCAGCATTTT
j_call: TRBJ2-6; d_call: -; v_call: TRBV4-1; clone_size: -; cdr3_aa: CASSFQQGSGANVLTF; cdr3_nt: TGCGCCAGCAGCTTCCAACAGGGTTCCGGGGCCAACGTCCTGACTTTC
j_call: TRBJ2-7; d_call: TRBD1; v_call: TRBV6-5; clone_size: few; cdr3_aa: CASSSGTGTYEQYF; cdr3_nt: TGTGCCAGCAGTTCCGGGACAGGGACCTACGAGCAGTACTTC
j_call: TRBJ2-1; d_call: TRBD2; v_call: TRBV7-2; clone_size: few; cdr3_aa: CASSLRGRGGQNEQFF; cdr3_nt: TGTGCCAGCAGCTTAAGGGGGCGGGGGGGCCAGAATGAGCAGTTCTTC
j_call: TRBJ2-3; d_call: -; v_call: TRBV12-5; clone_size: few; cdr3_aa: CASGLVPSSDTQYF; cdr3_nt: TGTGCTAGTGGTTTGGTACCTAGTTCAGATACGCAGTATTTT
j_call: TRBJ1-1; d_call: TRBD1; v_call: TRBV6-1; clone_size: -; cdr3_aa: CASSEDRTEAFF; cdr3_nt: TGTGCCAGCAGCGAGGACAGGACTGAAGCTTTCTTT
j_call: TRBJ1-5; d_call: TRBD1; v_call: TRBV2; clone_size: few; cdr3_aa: CASKYGQGWNQPQHF; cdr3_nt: TGTGCCAGCAAATACGGACAGGGTTGGAATCAGCCCCAGCATTTT
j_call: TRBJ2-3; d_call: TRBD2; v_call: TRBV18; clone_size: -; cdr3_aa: CASSPAGGPTDTQYF; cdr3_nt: TGTGCCAGCTCCCCAGCGGGGGGCCCCACAGATACGCAGTATTTT
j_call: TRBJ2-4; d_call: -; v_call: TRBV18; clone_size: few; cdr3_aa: CASSHDRLRENIQYF; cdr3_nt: TGTGCCAGCTCTCACGACAGGTTAAGAGAAAACATTCAGTACTTC
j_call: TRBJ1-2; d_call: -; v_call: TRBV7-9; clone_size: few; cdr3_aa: CASSLAGLYGYTF; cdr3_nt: TGTGCCAGCAGCTTAGCGGGCCTCTATGGCTACACCTTC
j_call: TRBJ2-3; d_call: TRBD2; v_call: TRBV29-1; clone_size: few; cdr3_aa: CSVPAGGSVSGTDTQYF; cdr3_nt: TGCAGCGTTCCAGCGGGGGGAAGCGTCAGCGGCACAGATACGCAGTATTTT
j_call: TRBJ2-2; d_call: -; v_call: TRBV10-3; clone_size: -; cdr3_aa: CAISEGAGFAGELFF; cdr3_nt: TGTGCCATCAGTGAGGGGGCGGGGTTCGCCGGGGAGCTGTTTTTT
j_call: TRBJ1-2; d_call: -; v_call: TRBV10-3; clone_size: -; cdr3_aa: CAISGSTGSGSYGYTF; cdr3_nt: TGTGCCATCAGTGGATCTACCGGGAGCGGCAGCTATGGCTACACCTTC
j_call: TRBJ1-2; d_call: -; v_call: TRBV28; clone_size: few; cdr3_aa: CASSLPPPGHDYTF; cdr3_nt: TGTGCCAGCAGTTTACCCCCGCCAGGCCACGACTACACCTTC
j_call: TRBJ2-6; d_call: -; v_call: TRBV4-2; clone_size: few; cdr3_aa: CASSQDGLGGIKRSVLTF; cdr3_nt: TGTGCCAGCAGCCAAGATGGGTTAGGAGGGATCAAGAGATCCGTCCTGACTTTC
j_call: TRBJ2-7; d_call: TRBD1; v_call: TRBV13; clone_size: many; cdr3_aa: CASSTRWTGYEQYF; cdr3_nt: TGTGCCAGCAGCACCCGTTGGACAGGGTACGAGCAGTACTTC
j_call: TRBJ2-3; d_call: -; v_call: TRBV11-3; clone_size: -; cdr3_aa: CASSPTMRSTDTQYF; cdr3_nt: TGTGCCAGCAGCCCCACGATGAGGAGCACAGATACGCAGTATTTT
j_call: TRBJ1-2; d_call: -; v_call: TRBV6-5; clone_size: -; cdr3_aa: CASTGGAGSFSYTF; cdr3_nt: TGTGCCAGCACGGGGGGGGCAGGTAGCTTTAGCTACACCTTC
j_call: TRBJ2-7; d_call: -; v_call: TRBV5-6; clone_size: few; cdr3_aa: CASSSLSYEQYF; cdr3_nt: TGTGCCAGCAGCAGCCTCTCCTACGAGCAGTACTTC
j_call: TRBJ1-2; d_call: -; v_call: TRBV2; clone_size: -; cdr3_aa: CASSESGGARGYTF; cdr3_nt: TGTGCCAGCAGTGAAAGCGGAGGGGCTCGGGGCTACACCTTC
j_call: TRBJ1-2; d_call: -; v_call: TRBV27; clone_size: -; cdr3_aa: CASSLSRVHGYTF; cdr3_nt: TGTGCCAGCAGTTTATCGAGGGTCCATGGCTACACCTTC
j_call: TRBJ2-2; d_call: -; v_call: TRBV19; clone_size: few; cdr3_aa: CASSMGWGGRTGELFF; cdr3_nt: TGTGCCAGTAGTATGGGATGGGGGGGCCGCACCGGGGAGCTGTTTTTT
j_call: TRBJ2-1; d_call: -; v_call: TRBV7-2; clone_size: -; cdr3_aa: CASSLDRQSDEQFF; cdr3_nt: TGTGCCAGCAGCTTAGACAGACAGTCGGATGAGCAGTTCTTC
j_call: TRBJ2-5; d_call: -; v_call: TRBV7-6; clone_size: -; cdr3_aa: CASSLVSETQYF; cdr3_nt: TGTGCCAGCAGCTTAGTCTCCGAGACCCAGTACTTC
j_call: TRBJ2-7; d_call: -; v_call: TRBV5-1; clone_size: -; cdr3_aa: CASSLGGASSYEQYF; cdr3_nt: TGCGCCAGCAGCTTGGGTGGGGCCAGCTCCTACGAGCAGTACTTC
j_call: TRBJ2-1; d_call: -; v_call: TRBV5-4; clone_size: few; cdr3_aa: CASSLGSGRGGYNEQFF; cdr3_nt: TGTGCCAGCAGCTTGGGCTCAGGTAGGGGGGGATACAATGAGCAGTTCTTC
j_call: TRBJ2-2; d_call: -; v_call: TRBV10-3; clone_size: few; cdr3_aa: CATLGAEGTGELFF; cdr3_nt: TGTGCCACCCTAGGGGCAGAAGGCACCGGGGAGCTGTTTTTT
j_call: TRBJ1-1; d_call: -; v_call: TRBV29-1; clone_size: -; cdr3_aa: CSGLEATEAFF; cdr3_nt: TGCAGCGGACTCGAGGCCACTGAAGCTTTCTTT
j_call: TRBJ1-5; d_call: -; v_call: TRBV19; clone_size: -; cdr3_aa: CASSKKRTNNQPQHF; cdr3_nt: TGTGCCAGTAGCAAGAAAAGGACAAACAATCAGCCCCAGCATTTT
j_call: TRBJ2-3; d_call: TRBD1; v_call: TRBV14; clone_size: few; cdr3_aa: CASSQNSGQGTDTQYF; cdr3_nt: TGTGCCAGCAGCCAAAATTCGGGACAGGGCACAGATACGCAGTATTTT
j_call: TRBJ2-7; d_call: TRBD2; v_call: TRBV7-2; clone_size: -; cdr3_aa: CASSSSGSSYEQYF; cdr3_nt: TGTGCCAGCAGCTCAAGCGGGAGCTCCTACGAGCAGTACTTC
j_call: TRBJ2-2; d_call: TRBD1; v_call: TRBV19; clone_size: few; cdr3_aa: CANRAGTENTGELFF; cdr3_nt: TGTGCCAATCGAGCCGGGACAGAGAACACCGGGGAGCTGTTTTTT
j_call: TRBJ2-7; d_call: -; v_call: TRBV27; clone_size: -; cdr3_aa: CASSLSPTSYEQYF; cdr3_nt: TGTGCCAGCAGTTTATCCCCGACATCCTACGAGCAGTACTTC
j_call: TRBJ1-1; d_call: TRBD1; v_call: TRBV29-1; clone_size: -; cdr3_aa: CSVDGMDREEAFF; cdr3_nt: TGCAGCGTTGACGGGATGGACAGGGAGGAAGCTTTCTTT
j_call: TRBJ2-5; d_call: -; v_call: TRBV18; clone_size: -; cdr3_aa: CASSPISQGKQETQYF; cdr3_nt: TGTGCCAGCTCCCCCATATCACAGGGAAAGCAAGAGACCCAGTACTTC
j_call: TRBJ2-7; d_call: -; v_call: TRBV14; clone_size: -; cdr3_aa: CASSWGRAGYEQYF; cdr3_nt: TGTGCCAGCAGCTGGGGCAGGGCGGGGTACGAGCAGTACTTC
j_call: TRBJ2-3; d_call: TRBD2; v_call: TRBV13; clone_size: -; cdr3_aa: CASSLFTSGETDTQYF; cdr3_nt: TGTGCCAGCAGCTTATTCACTAGCGGGGAGACGGATACGCAGTATTTT
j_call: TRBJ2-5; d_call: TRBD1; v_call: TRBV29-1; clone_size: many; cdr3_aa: CSGSSGTGAETQYF; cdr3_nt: TGCAGCGGAAGTTCCGGGACAGGGGCCGAGACCCAGTACTTC
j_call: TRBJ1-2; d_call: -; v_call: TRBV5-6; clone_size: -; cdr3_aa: CASSRPGRQSRSEEDGYTF; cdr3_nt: TGTGCCAGCAGCCGCCCCGGGAGACAGAGTCGAAGTGAGGAAGATGGCTACACCTTC
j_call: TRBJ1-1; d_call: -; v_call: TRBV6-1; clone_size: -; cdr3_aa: CASSGAQLGAFF; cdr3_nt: TGTGCCAGCAGTGGGGCGCAACTAGGAGCTTTCTTT
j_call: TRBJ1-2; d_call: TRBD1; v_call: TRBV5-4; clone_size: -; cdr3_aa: CASSPGFGQAGYGYTF; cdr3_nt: TGTGCCAGCAGCCCGGGGTTTGGACAGGCGGGTTATGGCTACACCTTC
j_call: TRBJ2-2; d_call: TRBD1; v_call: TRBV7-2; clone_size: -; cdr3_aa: CASSLSNRQGATGELFF; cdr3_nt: TGTGCCAGCAGCTTGTCAAACCGACAGGGGGCGACCGGGGAGCTGTTTTTT
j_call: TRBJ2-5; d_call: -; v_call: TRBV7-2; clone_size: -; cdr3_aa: CASSPAVGQTQYF; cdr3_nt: TGTGCCAGCAGCCCAGCGGTGGGCCAGACCCAGTACTTC
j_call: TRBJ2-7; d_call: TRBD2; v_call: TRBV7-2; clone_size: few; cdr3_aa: CASRTGGISYEQYF; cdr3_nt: TGTGCCAGCAGAACCGGGGGGATCTCCTACGAGCAGTACTTC
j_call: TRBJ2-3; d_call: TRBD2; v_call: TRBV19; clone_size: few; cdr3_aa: CASRYSSGYTDTQYF; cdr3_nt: TGTGCCAGTCGCTACTCTAGCGGTTACACAGATACGCAGTATTTT
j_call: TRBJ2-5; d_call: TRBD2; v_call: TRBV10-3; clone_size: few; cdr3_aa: CAIRTSLKETQYF; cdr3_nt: TGTGCCATCAGGACTAGCCTAAAAGAGACCCAGTACTTC
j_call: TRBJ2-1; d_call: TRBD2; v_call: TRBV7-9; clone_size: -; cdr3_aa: CAGIPTSGAFYNEQFF; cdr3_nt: TGTGCCGGTATTCCGACTAGCGGGGCCTTCTACAATGAGCAGTTCTTC
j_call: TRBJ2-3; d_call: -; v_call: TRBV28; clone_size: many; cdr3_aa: CASSLPRPSTDTQYF; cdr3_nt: TGTGCCAGCAGCCTACCCCGCCCGTCCACAGATACGCAGTATTTT
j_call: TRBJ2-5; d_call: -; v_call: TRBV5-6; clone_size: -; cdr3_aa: CASSKGDGRETQYF; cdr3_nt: TGTGCCAGCAGCAAGGGGGACGGAAGGGAGACCCAGTACTTC
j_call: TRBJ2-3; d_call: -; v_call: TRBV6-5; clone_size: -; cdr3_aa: CASSPRPGYDTQYF; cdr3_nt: TGTGCCAGCAGTCCTAGGCCGGGTTACGATACGCAGTATTTT
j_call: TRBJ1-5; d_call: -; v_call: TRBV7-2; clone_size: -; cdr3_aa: CASSTTGSFNQPQHF; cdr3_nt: TGTGCCAGCAGCACCACAGGGTCCTTCAATCAGCCCCAGCATTTT
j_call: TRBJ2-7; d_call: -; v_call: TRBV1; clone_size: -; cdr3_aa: CTSPCRVPHEQYF; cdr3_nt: TGCACCAGCCCCTGCCGGGTCCCCCACGAGCAGTACTTC
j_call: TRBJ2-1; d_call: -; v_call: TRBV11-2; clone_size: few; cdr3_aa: CASSSRDEQFF; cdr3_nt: TGTGCCAGCAGCTCGCGGGATGAGCAGTTCTTC
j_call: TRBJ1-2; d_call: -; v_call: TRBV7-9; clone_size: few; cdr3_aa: CASTPEESLNYGYTF; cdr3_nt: TGTGCCAGCACCCCGGAGGAGTCACTAAACTATGGCTACACCTTC
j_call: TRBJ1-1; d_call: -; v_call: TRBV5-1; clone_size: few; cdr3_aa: CASSAEQAHTEAFF; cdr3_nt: TGCGCCAGCAGCGCGGAACAGGCACACACTGAAGCTTTCTTT
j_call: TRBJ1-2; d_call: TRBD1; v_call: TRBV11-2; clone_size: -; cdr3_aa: CASSSTGDDGYTF; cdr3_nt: TGTGCCAGCAGCTCGACAGGGGACGATGGCTACACCTTC